This TCR beta chain originates from a study of blood T cell repertoires in COVID-19 (dated by TCRdb to about 2020). Concerning the study at large: Collaborator samples came from the United States, Italy and Spain and covered acute and convalescent phases of COVID-19. Where HLA class I and class II types were available, the types were taken from metadata supplied by the sample provider, not from assay-based typing. The prospective study material was composed of cDNA or gDNA derived from T cells, B-cell-depleted T cells, or PBMCs. The repertoires were released in a freely available public database intended as a resource for research on the immune response to SARS-CoV-2. The dataset comprised deeply sampled blood TCRbeta repertoires from subjects exposed to, actively infected with, or recovered from COVID-19. The samples were drawn from the first 160 participants of the ongoing ImmuneRACE study and from 950 to 1,500 subjects provided by 6 global collaborators. The sample metadata nearly always contained a de-identified subject ID, COVID-19 status, age in years and sex. What the study reported, not specific to this receptor: The quantity of clinical and demographic metadata differed by source and by participant and was supplied without curation.

Each collaborating institution followed its own protocols to collect whole blood in K2EDTA tubes. For TCRbeta analysis, collaborator samples were shipped as frozen whole blood, as isolated PBMCs, or as DNA extracted from either sample type. Note on this clone: What this receptor recognizes is not known. No much larger clone is present one base from it, and per-base qualities are unavailable. The same CDR3 also results from other DNA sequences found in this sample.

TCRbeta CDR3 regions were amplified from genomic DNA using the immunoSEQ Assay, a bias-controlled multiplex PCR. In the paper's pipeline: The number of nucleated cells in each sample was estimated from the amplification of reference gene primers within the assay. To quantify the absolute abundance of each unique TCRbeta CDR3 rearrangement, sequence reads were collapsed and filtered. For each sample, productive Simpson clonality was calculated as the square root of Simpson's diversity index across productive rearrangements. TCRdb mirrors the immuneACCESS table, restricted to in-frame sequences. Some clones are absent from its copies; in checked studies, under half trace to an unresolved V gene, and the reason for the others is unknown. The V and J calls and clone size come from that table; D and trimming were worked out from the DNA. This sample holds 150,000 to 200,000 clones; roughly four fifths were observed only once. Of the sample, 11% is held by the ten largest clones.

This receptor was obtained from a human donor in a cohort sampled during active COVID-19. Sequenced: peripheral blood.

CDR3 protein: CASSLQGYEQYF. The DNA is TGTGCCAGCAGCTTACAGGGCTACGAGCAGTACTTC. This chain is built from TRBV7-8 and TRBJ2-7; a tentative D match to TRBD1 spans 5 bases. From the cysteine through the phenylalanine, the CDR3 covers 12 amino acids. Of the read, only the CDR3 DNA is kept; its 36 bases are in frame from base 1. Between the V and J ends, shortened by 2 bases and 3 bases respectively, the junction contains 5 bases. As encoded in the germline V gene, CDR1 is SGHVS while CDR2 is FQNEAQ.